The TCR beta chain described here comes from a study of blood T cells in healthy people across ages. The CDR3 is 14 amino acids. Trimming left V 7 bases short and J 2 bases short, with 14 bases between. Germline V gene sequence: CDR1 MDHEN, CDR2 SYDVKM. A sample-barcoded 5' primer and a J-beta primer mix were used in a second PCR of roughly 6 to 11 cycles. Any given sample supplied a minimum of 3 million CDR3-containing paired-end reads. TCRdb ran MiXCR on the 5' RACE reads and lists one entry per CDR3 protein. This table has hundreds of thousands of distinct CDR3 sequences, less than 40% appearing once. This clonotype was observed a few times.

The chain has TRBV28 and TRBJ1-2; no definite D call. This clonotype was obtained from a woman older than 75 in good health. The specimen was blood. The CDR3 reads CASTLGSLNYGYTF. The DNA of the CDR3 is TGTGCCAGCACCTTGGGCAGTTTAAACTATGGCTACACCTTC.